The entry below describes one T cell receptor beta chain. The data belong to a study of blood T cell repertoires in COVID-19. The overall study: The samples span acute and convalescent COVID-19 from the United States, Italy and Spain. T cells, B-cell-depleted T cells, or PBMCs provided the cDNA or gDNA that served as material.

Participant ages covered about 18 to 100 years across 20 to 25 US areas. Participant-reported clinical history was the basis for cohort assignment. Sequencing used immunoSEQ multiplex PCR; TCRdb keeps in-frame clones, though not all of them. The sample has around 420,000 clones, roughly 90% seen once; the top ten hold around 2%. With V trimmed by 1 base and J by 5 bases, 3 bases remained unmatched. Germline V gene data show CDR1 as MGHRA and CDR2 as YSYEKL. The CDR3 loop spans 15 amino acids. J is TRBJ2-5 and V is TRBV4-1; 11 positions match TRBD2. The sequencing sample was made of PBMCs or T cells enriched from blood (not recorded which). This TCR derives from a woman aged 35 to 49 with acute COVID-19. As DNA, the CDR3 is TGCGCCAGCAGCCAAGTACTAGCGGGGGCGGAGACCCAGTACTTC. Encoded protein: CASSQVLAGAETQYF.